This T cell receptor beta chain was found in a study of shared clonotypes between healthy human individuals. Only Caucasian adults living in Nashville, Tennessee made up the donor group. Deletions cut 7 bases from V and 3 bases from J, with 3 bases between. Germline V gives CDR1 MNHNS, CDR2 SASEGT. The CDR3 extends over 10 amino acids. The authors loaded about 200 ng DNA, around 32,000 T cell genomes, into sorted-subset replicate PCRs. Clones were read by immunoSEQ multiplex PCR, and TCRdb kept only the in-frame ones, dropping some. The sample comprises a few million clones, about 90% of which are singletons, and 0.3% to 0.4% rests with the top ten. Study conclusions and caveats: A handful of donors showed sharing of about 4.7% of naive CD4 clonotypes. On the whole, naive subsets had larger estimated richness than memory subsets had.

About this clone itself: Its specificity is not known.

Input material: naive CD4+ T cells from PBMCs. Subset described: CD45RA+ positively selected. The receptor's source is a man younger than 35 in good health. Some clones in this sample may be carry-over from other donors' samples. The chain joins TRBV6-1 to TRBJ2-5; unclear D gene. Written as DNA, the CDR3 is TGTGCCAGCACGGAAGAGACCCAGTACTTC. Translating it yields CASTEETQYF.